Below are 5 T cell receptor beta chains sequenced from a single sample in a study of shared clonotypes between healthy human individuals. Measured with immunoSEQ multiplex PCR; TCRdb has only the in-frame clones, and not every one. The sample shows over a million clones, around 78% of them seen only once. The sample was memory CD4+ T cells from PBMCs. Subset specified: CD45RA-negative fraction. The receptors shown here come from a man in his late teens or twenties in good health. Some clones in this sample may be carry-over from other donors' samples.

The genes are TRBV5-1 and TRBJ2-2; 7 nucleotides match TRBD2. CDR1 SGHRS and CDR2 YFSETQ come from the germline V gene. The CDR3 spans 16 residues. Trimming removed 0 bases from V and 4 bases from J; junction bases left unmatched: 6. The CDR3 sequence is CASSLAAGRGTGELFF. The CDR3 nucleotides are TGCGCCAGCAGCTTGGCAGCGGGGCGGGGCACCGGGGAGCTGTTTTTT. Full variable domain (rest looked up from reference TRBV5-1 and TRBJ2-2): KAGVTQTPRYLIKTRGQQVTLSCSPISGHRSVSWYQQTPGQGLQFLFEYFSETQRNKGNFPGRFSGRQFSNSRSEMNVSTLELGDSALYLCASSLAAGRGTGELFFGEGSRLTVL.

This sequence joins TRBV18 and TRBJ1-3; D gene unclear. With 3 bases removed from V and 0 bases from J, the gap between germline ends came to 12 bases. This CDR3 is built from 16 residues. Germline CDR1 is KGHSH and CDR2 is LQKENI. The CDR3 coding sequence is TGTGCCAGCTCACCGCTACAGTTGAGCTCTGGAAACACCATATATTTT. This codes for CASSPLQLSSGNTIYF.

The chain links TRBV7-5 to TRBJ1-3. TRBV7-5 is designated a pseudogene. The CDR3 is 14 amino acids. CDR3 residues: CVRMCFGVRDTIYF. The CDR3 nucleotides are TGTGTCAGAATGTGTTTTGGGGTTCGGGACACCATATATTTT.

The chain combines TRBV7-2 with TRBJ1-3, with 9 bases identical to TRBD1. J was trimmed by 14 bases and V by 6 bases; bases with no gene match: 11. Germline CDR1 is SGHTA and CDR2 is FQGNSA. The length of the CDR3 is 13 residues. As DNA, the CDR3 is TGTGCCAGCAGGGACCGGGACAGGGTTCCTGTATATTTT. Residues: CASRDRDRVPVYF.

The chain uses TRBV7-3 and TRBJ2-3; the match to TRBD1 covers 7 bases. The CDR3 has 14 residues. Germline CDR1 reads SGHTA; CDR2 reads FQGTGA. V dropped 2 bases and J dropped 6; count of bases not matched to a gene: 5. Here the CDR3 DNA reads TGTGCCAGCAGCTTAGACAGGGCGAGGGATACGCAGTATTTT. Protein product: CASSLDRARDTQYF.